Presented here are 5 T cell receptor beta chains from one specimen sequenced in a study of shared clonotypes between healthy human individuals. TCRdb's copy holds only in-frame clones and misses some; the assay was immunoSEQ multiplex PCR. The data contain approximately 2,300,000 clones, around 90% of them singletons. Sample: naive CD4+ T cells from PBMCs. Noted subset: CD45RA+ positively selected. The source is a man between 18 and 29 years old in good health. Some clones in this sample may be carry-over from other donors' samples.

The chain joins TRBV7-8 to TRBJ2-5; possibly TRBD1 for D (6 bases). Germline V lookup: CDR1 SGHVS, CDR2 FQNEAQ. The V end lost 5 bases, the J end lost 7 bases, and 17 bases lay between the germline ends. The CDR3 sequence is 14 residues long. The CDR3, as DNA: TGTGCCAGCAGCCCTACAGGGATTTTGGGGACCCAGTACTTC. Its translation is CASSPTGILGTQYF.

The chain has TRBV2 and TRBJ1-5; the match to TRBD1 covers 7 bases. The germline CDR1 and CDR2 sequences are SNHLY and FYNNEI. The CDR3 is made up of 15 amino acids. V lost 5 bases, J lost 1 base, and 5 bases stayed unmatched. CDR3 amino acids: CASSLAGGSNQPQHF. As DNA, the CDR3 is TGTGCCAGCAGTCTAGCAGGGGGGAGCAATCAGCCCCAGCATTTT.

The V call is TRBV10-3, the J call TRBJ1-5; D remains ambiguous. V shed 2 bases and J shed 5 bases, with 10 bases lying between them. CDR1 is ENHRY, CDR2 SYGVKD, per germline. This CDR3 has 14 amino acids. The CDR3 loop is CAISEKRVDQPQHF. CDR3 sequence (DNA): TGTGCCATCAGTGAGAAAAGGGTGGATCAGCCCCAGCATTTT.

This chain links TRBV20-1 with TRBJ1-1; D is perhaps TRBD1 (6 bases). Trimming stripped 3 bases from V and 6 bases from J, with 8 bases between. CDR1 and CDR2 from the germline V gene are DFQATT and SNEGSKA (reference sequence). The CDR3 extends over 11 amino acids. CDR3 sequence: CSARRTAEAFF. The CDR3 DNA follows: TGCAGTGCTAGGAGGACAGCTGAAGCTTTCTTT.

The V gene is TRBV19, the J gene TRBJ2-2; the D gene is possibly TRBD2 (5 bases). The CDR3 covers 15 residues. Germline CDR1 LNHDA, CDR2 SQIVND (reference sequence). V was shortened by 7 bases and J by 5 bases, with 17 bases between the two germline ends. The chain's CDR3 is CASTPGKRLTGELFF. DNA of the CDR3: TGTGCCAGTACCCCGGGGAAGCGGTTGACCGGGGAGCTGTTTTTT.